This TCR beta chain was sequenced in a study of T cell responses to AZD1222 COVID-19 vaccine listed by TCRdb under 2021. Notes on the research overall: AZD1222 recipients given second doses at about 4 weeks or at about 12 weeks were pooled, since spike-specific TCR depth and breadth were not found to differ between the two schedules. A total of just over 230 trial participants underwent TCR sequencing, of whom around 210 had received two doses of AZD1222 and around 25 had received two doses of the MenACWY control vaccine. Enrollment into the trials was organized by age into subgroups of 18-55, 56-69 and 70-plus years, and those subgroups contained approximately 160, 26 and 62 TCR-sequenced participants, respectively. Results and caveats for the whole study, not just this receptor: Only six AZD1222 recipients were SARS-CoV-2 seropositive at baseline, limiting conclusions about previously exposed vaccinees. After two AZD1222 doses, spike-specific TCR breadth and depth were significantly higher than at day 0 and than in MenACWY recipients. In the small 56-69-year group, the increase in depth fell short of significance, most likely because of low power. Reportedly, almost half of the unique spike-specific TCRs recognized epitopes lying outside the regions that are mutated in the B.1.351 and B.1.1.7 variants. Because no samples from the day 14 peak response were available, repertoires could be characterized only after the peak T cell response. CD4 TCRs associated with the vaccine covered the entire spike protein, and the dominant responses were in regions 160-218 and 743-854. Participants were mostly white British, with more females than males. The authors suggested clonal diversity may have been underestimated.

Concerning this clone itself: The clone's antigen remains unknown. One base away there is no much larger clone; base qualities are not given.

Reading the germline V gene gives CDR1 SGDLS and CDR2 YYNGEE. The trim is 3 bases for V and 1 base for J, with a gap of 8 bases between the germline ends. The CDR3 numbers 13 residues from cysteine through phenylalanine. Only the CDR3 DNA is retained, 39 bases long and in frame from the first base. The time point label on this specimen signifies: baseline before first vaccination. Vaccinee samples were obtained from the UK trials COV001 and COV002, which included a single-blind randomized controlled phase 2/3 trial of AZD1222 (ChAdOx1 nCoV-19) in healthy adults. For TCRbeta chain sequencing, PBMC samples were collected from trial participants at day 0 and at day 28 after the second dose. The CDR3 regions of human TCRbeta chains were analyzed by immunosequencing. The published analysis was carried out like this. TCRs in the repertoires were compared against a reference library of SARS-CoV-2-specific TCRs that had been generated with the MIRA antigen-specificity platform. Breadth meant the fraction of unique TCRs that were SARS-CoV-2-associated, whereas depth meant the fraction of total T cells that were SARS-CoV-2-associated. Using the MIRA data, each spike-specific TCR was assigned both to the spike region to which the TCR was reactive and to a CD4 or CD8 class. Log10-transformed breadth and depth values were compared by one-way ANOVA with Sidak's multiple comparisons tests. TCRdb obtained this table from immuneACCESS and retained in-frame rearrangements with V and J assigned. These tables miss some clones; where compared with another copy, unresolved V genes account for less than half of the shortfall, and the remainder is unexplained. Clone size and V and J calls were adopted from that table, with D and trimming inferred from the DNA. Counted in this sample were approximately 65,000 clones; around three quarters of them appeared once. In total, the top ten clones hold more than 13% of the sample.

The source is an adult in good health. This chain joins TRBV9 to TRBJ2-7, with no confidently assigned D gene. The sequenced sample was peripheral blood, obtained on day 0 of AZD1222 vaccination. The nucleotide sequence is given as TGTGCCAGCAGCGGCTTAAATTCCTACGAGCAGTACTTC. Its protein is CASSGLNSYEQYF.